This entry describes one T cell receptor (beta chain). Its specificity is unknown. This entry comes from a study of tissue T cells after allogeneic stem cell transplantation. About the study: Patients with graft-versus-host disease had grafts: several unmodified, three CD34-selected and T-cell-depleted. Pre-transplant PBMCs were recipient-derived, available from about five GVHD patients. General study results and limits: Anatomically similar tissues had similar TCR repertoires within each patient. Which tissue TCRs were alloreactive or antigen-specific was not determined. Some clones might be persisting host cells.

Method: immunoSEQ multiplex PCR; TCRdb's copy keeps in-frame clones and lacks some. Of roughly 42,000 clones in the sample, 92% were seen once. Looked up from germline, CDR1 is LNHDA and CDR2 is SQIVND (reference sequence). This CDR3 has 12 amino acids. Trimming stripped 7 bases from V and 7 bases from J, with 8 bases between. This clonotype originated in a woman aged 35-75 years who later had graft-versus-host disease after an allogeneic stem cell transplant. The sample here was blood, taken before transplantation. The chain carries TRBV19 and TRBJ1-6, with D possibly matching TRBD1 (6 bases). The CDR3 region has the DNA TGTGCCAGTAAGGACAGAAATTCACCCCTCCACTTT. Translation gives CASKDRNSPLHF.